This T cell receptor beta chain comes out of a study of T cell responses to AZD1222 COVID-19 vaccine. Study results and caveats: An increase in Spike-specific TCR breadth and depth was observed after two AZD1222 doses.

The CDR3 is 15 residues long. Germline V gene lookup returns CDR1 GTSNPN and CDR2 SVGIG (reference sequence). Trimming shortened V by 4 bases and J by 0 bases, and 13 bases separated the two germline ends. Concerning this clone itself: What it binds is unknown.

TCRdb's table, derived via immunoSEQ multiplex PCR, lists solely in-frame clones and lacks some. The sample comprises roughly 150,000 clones, about 83% of which are singletons, and 1.1% rests with the top ten. The sequenced sample was peripheral blood, obtained 28 days after the second AZD1222 dose. The V and J genes are TRBV30 and TRBJ1-3; tentatively, D is TRBD1 (6 bases). This receptor was obtained from an adult who received the AZD1222 COVID-19 vaccine. The CDR3 protein is CAWNSGVLSGNTIYF. Here the CDR3 DNA reads TGTGCCTGGAATTCAGGGGTTCTCTCTGGAAACACCATATATTTT.